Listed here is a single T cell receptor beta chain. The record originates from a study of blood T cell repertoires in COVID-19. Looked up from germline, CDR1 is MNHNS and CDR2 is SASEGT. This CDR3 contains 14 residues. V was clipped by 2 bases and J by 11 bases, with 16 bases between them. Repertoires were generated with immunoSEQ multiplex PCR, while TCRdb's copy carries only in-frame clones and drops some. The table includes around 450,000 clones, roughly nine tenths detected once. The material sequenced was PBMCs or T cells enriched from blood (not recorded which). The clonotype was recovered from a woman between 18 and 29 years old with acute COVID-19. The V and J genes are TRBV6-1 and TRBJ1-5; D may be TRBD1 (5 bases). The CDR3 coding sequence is TGTGCCAGCAGTGAAAGAGGACACAGGACGGCCCAGCATTTT. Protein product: CASSERGHRTAQHF.